This T cell receptor (beta chain) was captured in a study of T cell repertoires in cytomegalovirus infection. Only a few counts were recorded for this clonotype. Its matching antigen is unknown. TCRdb re-analysed the reads in MiXCR, keeping a single row per CDR3 protein. The table has about 270,000 distinct CDR3 sequences, about 20% seen once; the top ten hold about 20%. This CDR3 is built from 16 residues. Germline V CDR1 and CDR2: LNHDA, SQIVND (reference sequence). Trimming left V 4 bases short and J 6 bases short, with 18 bases between. This specimen was cultured PBMCs, taken from culture after CMV antigen stimulation. The V call is TRBV19, the J call TRBJ2-2, with D maybe TRBD1 (5 bases). The source of this sequence is a human donor in good health (CMV status not recorded). Some clones in this sample may be carry-over from other donors' samples. In DNA, the CDR3 is TGTGCCAGTAGTACACCTGGGGCAGGGATTCCCGGGGAGCTGTTTTTT. Translation: CASSTPGAGIPGELFF.